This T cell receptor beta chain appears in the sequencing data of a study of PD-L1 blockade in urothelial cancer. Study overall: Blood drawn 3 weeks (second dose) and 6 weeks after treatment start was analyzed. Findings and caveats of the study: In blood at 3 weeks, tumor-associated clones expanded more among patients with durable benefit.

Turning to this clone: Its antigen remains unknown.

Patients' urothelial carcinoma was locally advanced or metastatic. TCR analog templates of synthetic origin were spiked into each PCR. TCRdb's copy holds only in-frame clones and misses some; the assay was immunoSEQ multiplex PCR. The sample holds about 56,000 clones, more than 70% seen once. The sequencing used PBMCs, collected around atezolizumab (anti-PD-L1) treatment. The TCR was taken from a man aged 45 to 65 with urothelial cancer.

CDR3 in DNA: TGCGCCAGCAGCCGCAACTTCGGACAGAATCAGCCCCAGCATTTT. It is translated as CASSRNFGQNQPQHF. The J gene is TRBJ1-5, the V gene TRBV4-1; perhaps TRBD1 as D (6 bases). Germline V lookup: CDR1 MGHRA, CDR2 YSYEKL. V shed 4 bases and J shed 4 bases, with 14 bases lying between them. The CDR3 length is 15 residues.